Shown below are 17 T cell receptor beta chains from a single sample sequenced in a study of blood T cells in healthy people across ages. Then a second PCR, running about 7 to 11 cycles, was carried out with a sample-barcoded 5' primer and a J-beta primer mix. In TCRdb, the 5' RACE reads were re-called with MiXCR into one record per CDR3 protein. This table has some 780,000 distinct CDR3 sequences, roughly 50% appearing once. The sequenced sample consisted of blood. These receptors came from a man in his forties or fifties in good health.

The V gene is TRBV20-1, the J gene TRBJ1-1, with D perhaps matching TRBD1 (6 bases). The V gene lost 3 bases and the J gene lost 5 bases, with 10 bases spanning the gap. This CDR3 region has 12 residues. CDR1 is DFQATT and CDR2 is SNEGSKA in the germline V gene (reference sequence). The CDR3 sequence: CSARGAGTEAFF. CDR3 bases: TGCAGTGCTAGGGGGGCAGGGACTGAAGCTTTCTTT.

This clonotype was found once. The V and J genes are TRBV7-6 and TRBJ2-2, with D possibly being TRBD2 (5 bases). The CDR3 totals 15 residues. Trimming shortened V by 5 bases and J by 6 bases, and 16 bases separated the two germline ends. CDR1 is SGHVS, CDR2 FNYEAQ, per germline. CDR3 in amino acids: CASSRSRGVSGELFF. DNA for the CDR3: TGTGCCAGCAGCCGATCACGGGGTGTCTCCGGGGAGCTGTTTTTT.

This chain joins TRBV13 and TRBJ2-5; perhaps D is TRBD1 or TRBD2 (6 bases each). Germline assignment: CDR1 PRHDT and CDR2 FYEKMQ (reference sequence). CDR3 length: 15 residues. Trimming cost V 5 bases and J 5 bases, with 18 bases left between them. CDR3 residues: CASSGQREALETQYF. In DNA form, the CDR3 reads TGTGCCAGCAGCGGACAGAGGGAGGCCTTGGAGACCCAGTACTTC.

The rearrangement uses TRBV4-1 and TRBJ2-7, with 7 bases that match TRBD2. Trimming took 4 bases from V and 4 from J; bases not matched to a gene: 13. This CDR3 has 16 residues. Per the germline V gene, CDR1 is MGHRA and CDR2 is YSYEKL. CDR3 region: CASSRPSGPNAYEQYF. The CDR3 DNA reads TGCGCCAGCAGCCGACCTAGCGGACCGAATGCTTACGAGCAGTACTTC.

The J gene is TRBJ2-5, the V gene TRBV6-6; D may be TRBD1 or TRBD2 (5 bases each). The J call may be in error: the DNA end matches TRBJ2-7 better. CDR3 length equals 12 residues. Germline V lookup: CDR1 MNHNY, CDR2 SVGAGI (reference sequence). DNA for the CDR3: TGTGCCAGCAGTTGGGACGTCTACGAGCAGTACTTC. The encoded protein is CASSWDVYEQYF.

This clonotype was counted only a few times. The J gene is TRBJ2-5, the V gene TRBV20-1; 7 bases are shared with TRBD1. V shed 6 bases and J 3 bases; nucleotides not matched to a gene: 10. CDR1 is DFQATT, CDR2 SNEGSKA, per germline (reference sequence). The CDR3 loop spans 14 amino acids. CDR3 loop: CSATGQLSEETQYF. As DNA, the CDR3 is TGCAGTGCCACGGGACAGTTGTCGGAAGAGACCCAGTACTTC.

With respect to this clonotype: One end of the junction is discordant with germline, which a read error may explain. The V call is TRBV7-9, the J call TRBJ2-7; weak D call: TRBD1 (7 bases). Germline-derived CDR1 and CDR2 are SEHNR and FQNEAQ (reference sequence). The CDR3 has 13 amino acids. The CDR3 is CGSNSGGSYEQYF. The CDR3 DNA is TGTGGCAGCAACTCAGGGGGGTCCTACGAGCAGTACTTC. The full variable domain, in which reference TRBV7-9 and TRBJ2-7 provide the parts outside the CDR3, is DTGVSQNPRHKITKRGQNVTFRCDPISEHNRLYWYRQTLGQGPEFLTYFQNEAQLEKSRLLSDRFSAERPKGSFSTLEIQRTEQGDSAMYLCGSNSGGSYEQYFGPGTRLTVT.

J is TRBJ2-3 and V is TRBV7-9; D is undetermined. Germline values: CDR1 SEHNR, CDR2 FQNEAQ (reference sequence). This CDR3 contains 15 residues. The V end lost 7 bases, the J end lost 0 bases, and 14 bases lay between the germline ends. The CDR3 coding sequence is TGTGCCAGCAACCAAGGGATAGCAAGCACAGATACGCAGTATTTT. It is translated as CASNQGIASTDTQYF.

The J gene is TRBJ2-3, the V gene TRBV7-9; D remains ambiguous. Trimming pared 3 bases from V and 6 bases from J, leaving 4 bases between. Germline V CDR1 and CDR2: SEHNR, FQNEAQ (reference sequence). This CDR3 spans 11 amino acids. The CDR3 sequence: CASSLFDTQYF. CDR3 nucleotide sequence: TGTGCCAGCAGCTTGTTCGATACGCAGTATTTT.

The CDR3 bases are TGTGCCATCCTTAGGGGCTCTGGCTACACCTTC. Encoded protein: CAILRGSGYTF. The chain uses TRBV2 and TRBJ1-2; tentatively, D is TRBD1 (5 bases). Per germline, CDR1 SNHLY and CDR2 FYNNEI. CDR3 length: 11 amino acids. The ends were cut back, 10 bases at V and 7 bases at J, with 13 bases in the middle.

In its sample, this clonotype was seen once. The CDR3 sequence is CASSLGFRGNTEAFF. The CDR3 DNA follows: TGTGCCAGCAGTTTAGGATTCCGAGGGAACACTGAAGCTTTCTTT. V gene TRBV12-3 or TRBV12-4 combines with J gene TRBJ1-1; D call uncertain. Trimming shortened V by 1 base and J by 1 base, and 10 bases separated the two germline ends. There are 15 residues in the CDR3.

The chain uses TRBV7-2 and TRBJ2-3; possibly TRBD2 for D (6 bases). V lost 1 base to trimming and J lost 2 bases, with 10 bases between them. The CDR3 is made up of 15 amino acids. Germline V gene sequence: CDR1 SGHTA, CDR2 FQGNSA. Written as DNA, the CDR3 is TGTGCCAGCAGCTTAGTTGCGGGATTCACAGATACGCAGTATTTT. This encodes CASSLVAGFTDTQYF.

This chain connects TRBV4-1 to TRBJ2-5, with 9 bases that match TRBD1. In germline, CDR1 is MGHRA, CDR2 YSYEKL. J gave up 6 bases and V 1 base, and 6 bases lay outside the gene matches. This CDR3 comprises 15 residues. The CDR3 DNA follows: TGCGCCAGCAGCCAAGTTGGGGGACAGGGACAGACCCAGTACTTC. Translating it yields CASSQVGGQGQTQYF.

This clonotype was counted only a few times. The chain couples TRBV12-3 or TRBV12-4 to TRBJ2-4; D is unresolved. Trimming took 5 bases from V and 1 from J, leaving 12 bases between them. The CDR3 has 15 residues. CDR3 bases: TGTGCCAGCAGTCCATCCGTCGGGGCCAAAAACATTCAGTACTTC. Translating gives CASSPSVGAKNIQYF.

As regards this clonotype: Relative to the germline gene, one junction end is altered; a read error may explain this. V gene TRBV7-2 combines with J gene TRBJ2-5; tentative D call: TRBD1 (5 bases). This CDR3 contains 15 residues. From germline, CDR1 is SGHTA and CDR2 FQGNSA. Written as DNA, the CDR3 is TGTGCCGGCAGCCCTATAGGGGCAAAGCAAGAGACCCAGTACTTC. This sequence encodes CAGSPIGAKQETQYF.

In regard to this clonotype: A read error may account for a junction end that differs from germline. J is TRBJ2-7 and V is TRBV28; tentatively, D is TRBD1 (6 bases). The CDR3 has 12 residues. CDR1 and CDR2 (germline): MDHEN, SYDVKM. The CDR3 here is CVSSSRGYEQYF. CDR3 bases: TGTGTCAGCAGCTCCAGGGGCTACGAGCAGTACTTC.

The chain couples TRBV5-6 to TRBJ2-7, with a tentative D call TRBD1 (7 bases). Germline V lookup: CDR1 SGHDT, CDR2 YYEEEE. This CDR3 region has 14 residues. Between the trimmed V and J ends, which lost 3 bases and 5 bases, there was a span of 15 bases. For the CDR3, the DNA is TGTGCCAGCAGCTCCGACAGGGAGGCGGACGAGCAGTACTTC. Translation gives CASSSDREADEQYF. The variable domain in full, with the rest retrieved from reference TRBV5-6 and TRBJ2-7, is DAGVTQSPTHLIKTRGQQVTLRCSPKSGHDTVSWYQQALGQGPQFIFQYYEEEERQRGNFPDRFSGHQFPNYSSELNVNALLLGDSALYLCASSSDREADEQYFGPGTRLTVT.